This TCR beta chain is drawn from a study of cytomegalovirus exposure and HLA in healthy donors. The study, taken as a whole, reports: In vitro assays verified that three CMV-associated chains recognized CMV antigens specifically.

This CDR3 contains 13 residues. Trimming removed 6 bases from V and 1 base from J, with 9 bases in between. Germline values: CDR1 MDHEN, CDR2 SYDVKM. Sequenced by immunoSEQ multiplex PCR; TCRdb stores in-frame clones only, minus some. The sample yields around 250,000 clones, about 90% seen once. Concerning this clone: What it recognizes is unknown.

The clonotype was recovered from a woman younger than 45 in good health and CMV-seronegative. This chain joins TRBV28 and TRBJ1-1; D unclear. Sequenced material: PBMCs. CDR3 region: CASSAAANTEAFF. CDR3 sequence (DNA): TGTGCCAGCAGCGCTGCAGCGAACACTGAAGCTTTCTTT.